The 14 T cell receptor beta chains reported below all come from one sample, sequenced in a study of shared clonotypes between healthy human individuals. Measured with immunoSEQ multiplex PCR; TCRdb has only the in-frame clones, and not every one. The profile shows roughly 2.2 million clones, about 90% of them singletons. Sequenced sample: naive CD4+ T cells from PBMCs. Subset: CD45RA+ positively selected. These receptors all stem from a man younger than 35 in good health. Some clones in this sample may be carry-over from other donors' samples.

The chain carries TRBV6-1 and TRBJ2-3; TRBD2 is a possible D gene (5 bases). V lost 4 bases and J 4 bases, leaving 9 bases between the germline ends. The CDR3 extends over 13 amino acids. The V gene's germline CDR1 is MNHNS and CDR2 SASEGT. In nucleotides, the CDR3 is TGTGCCAGCAGTGGTAGCGATGCAGATACGCAGTATTTT. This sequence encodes CASSGSDADTQYF.

The CDR3 reads CASSLATGDEKLFF. In DNA form, the CDR3 reads TGCGCCAGCAGCTTGGCGACAGGTGACGAAAAACTGTTTTTT. The chain recombines TRBV5-1 with TRBJ1-4; possible D gene TRBD1, 6 bases. Looked up from germline, CDR1 is SGHRS and CDR2 is YFSETQ. V was cut by 0 bases and J by 8 bases, with 11 bases left in between. This CDR3 is 14 amino acids long.

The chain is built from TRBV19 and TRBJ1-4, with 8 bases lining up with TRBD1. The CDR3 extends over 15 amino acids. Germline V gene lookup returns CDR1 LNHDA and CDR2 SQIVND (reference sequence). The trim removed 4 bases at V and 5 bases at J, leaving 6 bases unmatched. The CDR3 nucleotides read TGTGCCAGTAGTACTCAGGGGGCTGGGAATGAAAAACTGTTTTTT. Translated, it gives CASSTQGAGNEKLFF.

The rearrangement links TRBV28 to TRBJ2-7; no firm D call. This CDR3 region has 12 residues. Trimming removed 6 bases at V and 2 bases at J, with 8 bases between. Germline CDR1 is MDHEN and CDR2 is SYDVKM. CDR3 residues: CASRPQTYEQYF. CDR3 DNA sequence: TGTGCCAGCAGACCCCAGACCTACGAGCAGTACTTC.

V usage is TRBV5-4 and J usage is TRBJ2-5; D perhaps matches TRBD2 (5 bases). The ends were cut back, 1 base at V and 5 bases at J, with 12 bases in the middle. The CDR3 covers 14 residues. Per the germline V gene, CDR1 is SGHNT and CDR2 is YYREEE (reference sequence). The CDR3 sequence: CASSLSLTGETQYF. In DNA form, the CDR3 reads TGTGCCAGCAGCTTGAGCCTAACGGGGGAGACCCAGTACTTC.

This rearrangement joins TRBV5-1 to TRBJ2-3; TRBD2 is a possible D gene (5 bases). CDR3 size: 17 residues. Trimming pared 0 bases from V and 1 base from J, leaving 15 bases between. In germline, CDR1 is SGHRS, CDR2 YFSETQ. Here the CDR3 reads CASSLVPGSVGTDTQYF. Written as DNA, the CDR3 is TGCGCCAGCAGCTTGGTTCCGGGATCGGTTGGCACAGATACGCAGTATTTT.

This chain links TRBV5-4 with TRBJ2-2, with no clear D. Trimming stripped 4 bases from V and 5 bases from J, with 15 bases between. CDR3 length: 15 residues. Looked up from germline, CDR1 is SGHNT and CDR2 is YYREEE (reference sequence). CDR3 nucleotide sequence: TGTGCCAGCAGCCAAGACAACCGGTGGACCGGGGAGCTGTTTTTT. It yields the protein CASSQDNRWTGELFF.

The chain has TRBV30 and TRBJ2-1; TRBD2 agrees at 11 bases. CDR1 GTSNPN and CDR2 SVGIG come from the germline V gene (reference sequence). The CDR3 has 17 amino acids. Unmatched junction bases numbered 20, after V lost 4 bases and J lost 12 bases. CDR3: CAWNSGRAGRVGQGQFF. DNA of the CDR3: TGTGCCTGGAATAGCGGGAGGGCCGGGAGGGTTGGCCAGGGGCAGTTCTTC.

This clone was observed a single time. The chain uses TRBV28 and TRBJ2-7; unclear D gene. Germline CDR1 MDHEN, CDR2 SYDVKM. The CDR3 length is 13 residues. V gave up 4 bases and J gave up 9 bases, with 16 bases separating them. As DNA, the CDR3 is TGTGCCAGCAGTTACCCCCCTGGCTCATCGCAGTACTTC. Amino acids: CASSYPPGSSQYF.

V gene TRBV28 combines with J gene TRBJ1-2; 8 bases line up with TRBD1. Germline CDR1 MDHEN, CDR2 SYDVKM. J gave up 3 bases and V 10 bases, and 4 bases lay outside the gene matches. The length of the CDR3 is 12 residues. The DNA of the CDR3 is TGTGCCACTATGACAGGGGACTATGGCTACACCTTC. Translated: CATMTGDYGYTF.

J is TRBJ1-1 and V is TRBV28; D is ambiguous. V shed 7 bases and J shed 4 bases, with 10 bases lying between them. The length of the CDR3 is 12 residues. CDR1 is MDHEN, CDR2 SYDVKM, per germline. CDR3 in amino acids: CASTQVGTEAFF. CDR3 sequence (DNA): TGTGCCAGCACCCAGGTGGGCACTGAAGCTTTCTTT.

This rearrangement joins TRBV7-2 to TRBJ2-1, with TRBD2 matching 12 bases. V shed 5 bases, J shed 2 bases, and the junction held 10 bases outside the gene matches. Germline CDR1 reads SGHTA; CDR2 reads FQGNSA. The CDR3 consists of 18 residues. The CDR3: CASSLRTSGTVTYNEQFF. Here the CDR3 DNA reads TGTGCCAGCAGCCTACGGACTAGCGGGACAGTCACCTACAATGAGCAGTTCTTC. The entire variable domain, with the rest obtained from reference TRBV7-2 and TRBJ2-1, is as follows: GAGVSQSPSNKVTEKGKDVELRCDPISGHTALYWYRQSLGQGLEFLIYFQGNSAPDKSGLPSDRFSAERTGGSVSTLTIQRTQQEDSAVYLCASSLRTSGTVTYNEQFFGPGTRLTVL.

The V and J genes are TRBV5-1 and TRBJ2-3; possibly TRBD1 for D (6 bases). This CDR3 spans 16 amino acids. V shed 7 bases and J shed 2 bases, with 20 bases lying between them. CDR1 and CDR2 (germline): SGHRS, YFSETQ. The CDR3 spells CASRANVQGYTDTQYF. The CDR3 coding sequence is TGCGCCAGCCGCGCCAATGTACAGGGATACACAGATACGCAGTATTTT.

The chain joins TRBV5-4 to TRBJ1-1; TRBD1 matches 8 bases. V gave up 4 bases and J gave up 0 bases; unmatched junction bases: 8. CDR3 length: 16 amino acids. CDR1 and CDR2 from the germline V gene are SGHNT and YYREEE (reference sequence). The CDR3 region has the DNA TGTGCCAGCAGCCCGAATCAGGGGGCGGTGAACACTGAAGCTTTCTTT. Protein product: CASSPNQGAVNTEAFF.